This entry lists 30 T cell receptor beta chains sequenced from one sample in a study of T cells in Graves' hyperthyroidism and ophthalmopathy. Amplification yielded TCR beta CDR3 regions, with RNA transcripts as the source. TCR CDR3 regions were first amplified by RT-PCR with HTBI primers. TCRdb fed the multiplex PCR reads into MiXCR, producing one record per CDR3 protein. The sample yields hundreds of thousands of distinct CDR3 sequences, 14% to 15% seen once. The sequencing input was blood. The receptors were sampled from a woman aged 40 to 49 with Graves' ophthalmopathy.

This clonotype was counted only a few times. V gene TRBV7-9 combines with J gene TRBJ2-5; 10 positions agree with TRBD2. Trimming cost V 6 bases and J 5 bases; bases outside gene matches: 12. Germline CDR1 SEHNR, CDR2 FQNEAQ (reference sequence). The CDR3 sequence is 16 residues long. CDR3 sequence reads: CASSFGASGSMETQYF. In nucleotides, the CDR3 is TGTGCCAGCAGTTTCGGGGCTAGCGGGAGTATGGAGACCCAGTACTTC.

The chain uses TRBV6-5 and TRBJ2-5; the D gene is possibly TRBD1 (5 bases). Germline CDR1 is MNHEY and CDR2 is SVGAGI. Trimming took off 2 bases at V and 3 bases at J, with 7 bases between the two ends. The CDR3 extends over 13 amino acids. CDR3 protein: CASSYRGKETQYF. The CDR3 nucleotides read TGTGCCAGCAGTTACAGGGGAAAAGAGACCCAGTACTTC.

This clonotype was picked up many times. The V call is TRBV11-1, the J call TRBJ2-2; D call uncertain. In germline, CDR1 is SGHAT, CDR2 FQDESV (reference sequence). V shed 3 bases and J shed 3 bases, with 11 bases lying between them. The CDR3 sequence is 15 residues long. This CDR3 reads CASSFMYQDTGELFF. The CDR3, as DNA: TGTGCCAGCAGCTTTATGTACCAAGACACCGGGGAGCTGTTTTTT. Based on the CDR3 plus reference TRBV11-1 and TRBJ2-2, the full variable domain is EAEVAQSPRYKITEKSQAVAFWCDPISGHATLYWYRQILGQGPELLVQFQDESVVDDSQLPKDRFSAERLKGVDSTLKIQPAELGDSAMYLCASSFMYQDTGELFFGEGSRLTVL.

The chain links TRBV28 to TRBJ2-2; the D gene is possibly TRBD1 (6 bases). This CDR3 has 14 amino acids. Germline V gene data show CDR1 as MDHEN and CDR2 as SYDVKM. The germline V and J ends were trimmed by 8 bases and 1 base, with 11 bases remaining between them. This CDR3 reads CASASGQNTGELFF. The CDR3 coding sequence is TGTGCCAGCGCATCGGGACAGAACACCGGGGAGCTGTTTTTT.

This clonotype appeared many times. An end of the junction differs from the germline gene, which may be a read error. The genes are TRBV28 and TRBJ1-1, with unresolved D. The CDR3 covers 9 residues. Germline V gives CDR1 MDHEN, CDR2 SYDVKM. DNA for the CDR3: TGTGCCAGCAGCCACCCCTGGGAATTT. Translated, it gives CASSHPWEF. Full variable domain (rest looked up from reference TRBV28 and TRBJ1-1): DVKVTQSSRYLVKRTGEKVFLECVQDMDHENMFWYRQDPGLGLRLIYFSYDVKMKEKGDIPEGYSVSREKKERFSLILESASTNQTSMYLCASSHPWEFGQGTRLTVV.

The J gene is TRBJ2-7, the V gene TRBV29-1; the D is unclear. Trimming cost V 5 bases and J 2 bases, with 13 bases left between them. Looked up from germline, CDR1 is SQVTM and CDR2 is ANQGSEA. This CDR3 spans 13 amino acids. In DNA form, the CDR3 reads TGCAGCGTTACCTCGCCAGAGACCTACGAGCAGTACTTC. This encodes CSVTSPETYEQYF.

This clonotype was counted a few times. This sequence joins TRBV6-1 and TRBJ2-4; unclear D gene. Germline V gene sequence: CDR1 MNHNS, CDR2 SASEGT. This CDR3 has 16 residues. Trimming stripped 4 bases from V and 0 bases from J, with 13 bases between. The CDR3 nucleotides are TGTGCCAGCAGTGGCAGCGATACGACAGCCAAAAACATTCAGTACTTC. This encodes CASSGSDTTAKNIQYF.

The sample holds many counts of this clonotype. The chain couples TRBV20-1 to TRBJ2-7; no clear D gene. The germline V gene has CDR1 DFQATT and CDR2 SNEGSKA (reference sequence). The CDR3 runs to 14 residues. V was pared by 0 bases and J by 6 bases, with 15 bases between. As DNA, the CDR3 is TGCAGTGCTAGAGATTCGGAGCCACGGGTCGAGCAGTACTTC. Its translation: CSARDSEPRVEQYF.

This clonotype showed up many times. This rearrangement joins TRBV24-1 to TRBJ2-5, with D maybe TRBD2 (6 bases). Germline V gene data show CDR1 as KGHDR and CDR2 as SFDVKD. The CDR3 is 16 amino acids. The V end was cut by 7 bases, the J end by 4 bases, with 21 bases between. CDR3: CATSQSSEWFVETQYF. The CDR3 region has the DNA TGTGCCACCAGCCAATCTAGCGAGTGGTTTGTAGAGACCCAGTACTTC.

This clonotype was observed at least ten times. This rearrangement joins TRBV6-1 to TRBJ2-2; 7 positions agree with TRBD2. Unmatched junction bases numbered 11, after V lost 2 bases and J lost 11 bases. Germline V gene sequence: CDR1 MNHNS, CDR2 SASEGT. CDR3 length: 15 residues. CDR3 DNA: TGTGCCAGCAGTGAATGGGACTACCGTCCCGCAGAGCTGTTTTTT. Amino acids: CASSEWDYRPAELFF.

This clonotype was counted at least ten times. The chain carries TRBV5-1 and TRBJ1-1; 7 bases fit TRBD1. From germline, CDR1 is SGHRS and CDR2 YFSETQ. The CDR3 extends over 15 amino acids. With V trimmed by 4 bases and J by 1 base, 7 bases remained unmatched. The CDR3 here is CASSNTGTANTEAFF. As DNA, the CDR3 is TGCGCCAGCAGCAACACCGGGACAGCGAACACTGAAGCTTTCTTT.

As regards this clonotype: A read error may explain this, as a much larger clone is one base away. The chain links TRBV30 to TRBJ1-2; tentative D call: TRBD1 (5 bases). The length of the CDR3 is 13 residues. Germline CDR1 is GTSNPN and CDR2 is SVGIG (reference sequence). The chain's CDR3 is CARRGRGVYGYTF. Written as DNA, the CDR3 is TGTGCCCGGAGGGGTAGAGGGGTCTATGGCTACACCTTC.

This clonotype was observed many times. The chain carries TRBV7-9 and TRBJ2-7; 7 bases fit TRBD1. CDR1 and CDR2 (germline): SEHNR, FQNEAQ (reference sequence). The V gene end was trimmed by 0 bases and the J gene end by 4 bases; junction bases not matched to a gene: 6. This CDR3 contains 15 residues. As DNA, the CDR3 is TGTGCCAGCAGCTTAGCAGGGGGCAGGGGTTACGAGCAGTACTTC. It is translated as CASSLAGGRGYEQYF.

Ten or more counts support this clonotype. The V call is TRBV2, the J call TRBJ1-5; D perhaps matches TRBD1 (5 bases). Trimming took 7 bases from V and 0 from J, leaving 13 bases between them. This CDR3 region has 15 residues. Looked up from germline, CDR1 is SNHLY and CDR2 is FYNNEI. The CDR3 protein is CASKVGTVSNQPQHF. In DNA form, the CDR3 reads TGTGCCAGCAAGGTGGGGACGGTTAGCAATCAGCCCCAGCATTTT.

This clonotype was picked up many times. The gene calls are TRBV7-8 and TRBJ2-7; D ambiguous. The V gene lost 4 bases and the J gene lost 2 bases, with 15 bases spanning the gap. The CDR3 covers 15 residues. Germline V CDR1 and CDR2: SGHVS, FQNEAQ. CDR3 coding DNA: TGTGCCAGCAGCTCCCAAGGACGGGTAACCTACGAGCAGTACTTC. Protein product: CASSSQGRVTYEQYF.

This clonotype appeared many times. CDR3 region: CASSSFLTGNEQYF. CDR3 in DNA: TGTGCCAGTAGTTCTTTTTTAACGGGGAACGAGCAGTACTTC. This chain links TRBV19 with TRBJ2-7; D might be TRBD2 (5 bases). CDR1 is LNHDA and CDR2 is SQIVND in the germline V gene (reference sequence). Trimming removed 5 bases from V and 5 bases from J, with 16 bases in between. The CDR3 extends over 14 amino acids. Supplemented by reference TRBV19 and TRBJ2-7, the full variable domain reads DGGITQSPKYLFRKEGQNVTLSCEQNLNHDAMYWYRQDPGQGLRLIYYSQIVNDFQKGDIAEGYSVSREKKESFPLTVTSAQKNPTAFYLCASSSFLTGNEQYFGPGTRLTVT.

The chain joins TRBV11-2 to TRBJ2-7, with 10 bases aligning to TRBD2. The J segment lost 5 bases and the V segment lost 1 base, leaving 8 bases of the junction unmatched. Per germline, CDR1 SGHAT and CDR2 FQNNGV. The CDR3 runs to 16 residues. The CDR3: CASSLVRLAGVHEQYF. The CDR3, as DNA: TGTGCCAGCAGCTTAGTGAGGCTAGCGGGGGTCCACGAGCAGTACTTC. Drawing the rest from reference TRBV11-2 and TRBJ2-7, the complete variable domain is EAGVAQSPRYKIIEKRQSVAFWCNPISGHATLYWYQQILGQGPKLLIQFQNNGVVDDSQLPKDRFSAERLKGVDSTLKIQPAKLEDSAVYLCASSLVRLAGVHEQYFGPGTRLTVT.

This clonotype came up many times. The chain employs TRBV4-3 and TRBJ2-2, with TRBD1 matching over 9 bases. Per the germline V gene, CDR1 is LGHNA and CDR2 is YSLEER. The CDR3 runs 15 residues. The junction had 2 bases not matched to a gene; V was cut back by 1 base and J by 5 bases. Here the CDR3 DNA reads TGCGCCAGCAGCCAAGCCGGGACAGGGACCGGGGAGCTGTTTTTT. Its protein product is CASSQAGTGTGELFF.

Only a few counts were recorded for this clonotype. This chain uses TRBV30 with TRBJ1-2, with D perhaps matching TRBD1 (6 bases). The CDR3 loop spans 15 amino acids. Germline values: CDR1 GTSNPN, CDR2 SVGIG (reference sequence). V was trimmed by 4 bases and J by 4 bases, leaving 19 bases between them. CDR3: CAWKMRRGDTYGYTF. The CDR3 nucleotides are TGTGCCTGGAAAATGAGGCGAGGGGACACCTATGGCTACACCTTC.

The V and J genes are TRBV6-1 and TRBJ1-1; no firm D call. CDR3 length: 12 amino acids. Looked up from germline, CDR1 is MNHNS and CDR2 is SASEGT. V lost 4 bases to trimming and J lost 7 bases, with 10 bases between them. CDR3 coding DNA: TGTGCCAGCAGTGCAGTGGACGGTGAAGCTTTCTTT. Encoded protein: CASSAVDGEAFF.

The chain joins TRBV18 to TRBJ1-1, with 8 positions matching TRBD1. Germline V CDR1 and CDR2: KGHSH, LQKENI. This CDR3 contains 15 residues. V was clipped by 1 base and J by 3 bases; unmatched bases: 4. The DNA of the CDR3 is TGTGCCAGCTCACCACTCGACAGGGGACACACTGAAGCTTTCTTT. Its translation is CASSPLDRGHTEAFF. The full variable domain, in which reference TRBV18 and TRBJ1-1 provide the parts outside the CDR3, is NAGVMQNPRHLVRRRGQEARLRCSPMKGHSHVYWYRQLPEEGLKFMVYLQKENIIDESGMPKERFSAEFPKEGPSILRIQQVVRGDSAAYFCASSPLDRGHTEAFFGQGTRLTVV.

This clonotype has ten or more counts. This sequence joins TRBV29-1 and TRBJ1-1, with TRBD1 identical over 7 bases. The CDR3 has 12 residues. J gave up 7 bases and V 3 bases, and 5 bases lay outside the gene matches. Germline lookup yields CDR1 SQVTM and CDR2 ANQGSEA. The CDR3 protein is CSVERGGIEAFF. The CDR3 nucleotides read TGCAGCGTTGAGAGAGGGGGCATTGAAGCTTTCTTT.

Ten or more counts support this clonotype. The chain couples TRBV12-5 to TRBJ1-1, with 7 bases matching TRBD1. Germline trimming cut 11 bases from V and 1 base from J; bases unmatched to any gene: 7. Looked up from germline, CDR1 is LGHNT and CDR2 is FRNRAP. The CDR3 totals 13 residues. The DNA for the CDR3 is TGTGCTGGAAGGGGGCAACGGAACACTGAAGCTTTCTTT. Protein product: CAGRGQRNTEAFF.

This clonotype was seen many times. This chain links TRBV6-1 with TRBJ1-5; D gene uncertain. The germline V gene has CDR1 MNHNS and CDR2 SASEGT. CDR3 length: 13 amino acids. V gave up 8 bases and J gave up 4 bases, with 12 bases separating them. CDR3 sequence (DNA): TGTGCCAGCGCCAGACGGGTTAATCAGCCCCAGCATTTT. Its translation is CASARRVNQPQHF.

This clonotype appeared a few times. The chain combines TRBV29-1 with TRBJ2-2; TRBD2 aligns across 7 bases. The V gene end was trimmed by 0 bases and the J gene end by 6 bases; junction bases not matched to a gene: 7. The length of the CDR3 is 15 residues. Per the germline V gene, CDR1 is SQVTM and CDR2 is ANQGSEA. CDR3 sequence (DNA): TGCAGCGTTGAAGACGGCGGGAGAGTCGCCGGGGAGCTGTTTTTT. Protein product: CSVEDGGRVAGELFF.

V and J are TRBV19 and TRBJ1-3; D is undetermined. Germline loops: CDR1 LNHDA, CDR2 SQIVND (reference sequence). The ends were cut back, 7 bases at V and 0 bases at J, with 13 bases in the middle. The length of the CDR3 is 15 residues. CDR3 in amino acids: CASMEVPSSGNTIYF. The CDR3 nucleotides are TGTGCCAGTATGGAAGTCCCAAGCTCTGGAAACACCATATATTTT.

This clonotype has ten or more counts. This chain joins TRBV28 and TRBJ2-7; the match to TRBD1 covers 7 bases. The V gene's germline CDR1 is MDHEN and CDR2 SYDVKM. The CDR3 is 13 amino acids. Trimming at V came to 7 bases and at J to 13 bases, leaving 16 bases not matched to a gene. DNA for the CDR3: TGTGCCAGCACCGAAAGGGGGCTGAGGCCCTCCTACTTC. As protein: CASTERGLRPSYF.

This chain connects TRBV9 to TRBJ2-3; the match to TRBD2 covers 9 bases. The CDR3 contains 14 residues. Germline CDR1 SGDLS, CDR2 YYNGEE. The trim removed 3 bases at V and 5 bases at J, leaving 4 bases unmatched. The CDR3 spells CASSASGIQDTQYF. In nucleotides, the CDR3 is TGTGCCAGCAGCGCTAGCGGGATTCAAGATACGCAGTATTTT.

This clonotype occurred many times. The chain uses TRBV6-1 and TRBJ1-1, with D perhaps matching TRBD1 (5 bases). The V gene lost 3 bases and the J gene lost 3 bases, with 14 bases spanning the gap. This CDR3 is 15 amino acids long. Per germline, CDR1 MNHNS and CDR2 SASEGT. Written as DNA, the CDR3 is TGTGCCAGCAGTGACGCTGGGGGGAGAGACACTGAAGCTTTCTTT. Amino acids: CASSDAGGRDTEAFF.

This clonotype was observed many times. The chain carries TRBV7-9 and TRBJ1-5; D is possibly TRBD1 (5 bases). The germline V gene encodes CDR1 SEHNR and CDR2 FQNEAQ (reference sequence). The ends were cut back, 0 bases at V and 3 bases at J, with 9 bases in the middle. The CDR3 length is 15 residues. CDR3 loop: CASSLAGADNQPQHF. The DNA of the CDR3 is TGTGCCAGCAGCTTAGCAGGGGCGGACAATCAGCCCCAGCATTTT.